This T cell receptor beta chain is from a study of shared clonotypes between healthy human individuals (dated by TCRdb to the early 2020s). Turning to the overall study: The cohort included three men and a couple of women between 18 and 49 years of age. For each donor, three plates each were used for CD4 naive and CD4 memory, two plates were used for CD8 naive, and one plate was used for CD8 memory. To estimate repertoire size and how much clonotype sharing occurs between individuals, the study deeply sequenced the blood TCR repertoires of several healthy adults. To increase sequencing depth and limit assay-specific biases, TCR repertoire library preparation and sequencing were carried out by different laboratories using diverse techniques. Each donor's leukapheresis produced roughly between roughly 0.85 and 10 billion PBMCs. The full study reports these points: Sharing across several donors was observed for around 4.8% of naive CD4, around 3.5% of naive CD8, over 2% of memory CD4, and around 0.44% of memory CD8 clonotypes. Sampling was restricted to blood, and TCR repertoires in tissue are likely to differ from TCR repertoires in blood. Compared with non-shared clonotypes, clonotypes shared by all four sorted-subset donors had higher generation probabilities. The small number of donors limited the genetic and exposure-history diversity represented. Naive subsets generally had larger estimated clonotype richness than memory subsets. Rarefaction of sorted-subset datasets indicated incomplete sequencing despite the large sequencing depth. Pairwise subsampling indicated that sequencing depth was expected to affect the degree of clonotype sharing among donors.

The CDR3, cysteine through phenylalanine, is 15 amino acids long. The entry retains the CDR3 DNA only, 45 bases that are in frame from base 1. The germline V gene gives CDR1 as SGHDN and CDR2 as FVKESK. Trimming takes 4 bases from V and 7 bases from J, and the germline ends sit 17 bases apart. Healthy HIV-negative adults with no recently reported acute infections or vaccinations were included as donors. Only Caucasian adults living in Nashville, Tennessee, USA were represented among the donors. Magnetic negative selection was used to enrich CD4+ T cells, after which naive cells were positively selected on CD45RA and the negative fraction became the memory subset. After blood collection by leukapheresis, PBMCs were isolated using Ficoll-Histopaque density gradient centrifugation and then cryopreserved in the vapor phase of liquid nitrogen. Analytical flow cytometry was used to check the purity and quantity of each magnetically sorted T cell population. Genomic DNA was isolated from every sorted fraction and measured by UV absorbance on a Nanodrop 2000c.

TCR CDR3 regions were amplified from genomic DNA by multiplex PCR using the deep immunoSEQ assay. Extracted genomic DNA from each cell subset was spread evenly across all wells of several immunoSEQ 96-well plates, with each plate serving as a replicate. For sorted subsets, around 200 ng genomic DNA, equal to 30,000 to 35,000 T cell genomes, was loaded into each replicate PCR. Purified libraries were quantified with a Qubit 3.0 fluorometer, sized on a Bioanalyzer 2100, and re-quantified with the KAPA Library Quantification kit. Every immunoSEQ 96-well plate was sequenced on a separate single-read 150-cycle Illumina NextSeq 550 flow cell. On the study's bioinformatics: The immunoSEQ output contained only junctional sequences without quality scores, so filtering could not match that applied to full-length reads. To assign V/J genes and CDR3, sequences were annotated against IMGT germline references using PyIR, a Python wrapper for IgBLAST v1.9. Reads were filtered out if the reads had weak V/J assignments (E-value above 1e-6), no CDR3, stop codons, out-of-frame junctions, or ambiguous translated residues. V3J clonotypes were defined as sequences sharing an identical inferred V gene, J gene, and CDR3 amino acid sequence. The percentage overlap between two repertoires was calculated by dividing the number of shared unique clonotypes by the size of the smaller repertoire. Repertoire richness was assessed with RTK rarefaction, the Chao1 estimator, and Recon v2.1 estimates of unobserved clonotypes. Generation probabilities were computed with OLGA for all TCRbeta clonotypes obtained by the gDNA method from several donors. TCRdb limited this immuneACCESS table to in-frame rearrangements with V and J called. A share of clones is missing; checked studies link under half to unresolved V genes, and the rest is unexplained. The V and J calls and clone size were taken over from that table, and D and trimming were inferred from the DNA. This sample lists roughly 2.6 million clones; approximately 92% were detected once. The top ten hold 0.11% to 0.15% of the sample.

Note on this clone: It lacks a known antigen. Base qualities were left out, and no much larger clone turns up one base away.

This chain is built from TRBV14 and TRBJ2-1; no confident D gene assignment can be made. Source material: naive CD4+ T cells sorted from blood. According to the study, the label for this sample's cell subset or site signals: CD45RA+ positively selected. This sequence was found in a young man in good health. CDR3 region: CASSLVLAHFNEQFF. The nucleotide sequence is given as TGTGCCAGCAGCCTGGTCCTTGCACATTTTAATGAGCAGTTCTTC.